These T cell receptor beta chains were read from a single sample in a study of control samples from healthy donors and cancer patients. Some clones are missing from TCRdb's copy, which holds only in-frame ones; the method was immunoSEQ multiplex PCR. The table shows around 83,000 clones, with 90% to 95% occurring only once. Sequenced material: PBMCs. The receptor source for this set is a woman aged 35 to 49 with lung cancer. Each CDR3 is given with its conserved first and last residue. A D gene is named only where the DNA matches it firmly.

D gene	J gene	V gene	CDR3 protein	CDR3 DNA
-	TRBJ1-1	TRBV7-9	CASSRDGFDGEAFF	TGTGCCAGCAGCCGTGACGGATTTGACGGTGAAGCTTTCTTT
TRBD1	TRBJ1-2	TRBV2	CASSYTGGYGYTF	TGTGCCAGCAGTTATACAGGGGGCTATGGCTACACCTTC
-	TRBJ2-2	TRBV12-3/TRBV12-4	CARPTENTGELFF	TGTGCCAGACCGACAGAAAACACCGGGGAGCTGTTTTTT
-	TRBJ2-1	TRBV28	CASSLLTKRNEQFF	TGTGCCAGCAGTTTACTCACAAAACGGAATGAGCAGTTCTTC
TRBD2	TRBJ2-1	TRBV6-4	CASASGGYNEQFF	TGTGCCAGCGCGAGCGGGGGCTACAATGAGCAGTTCTTC
TRBD2	TRBJ2-1	TRBV5-1	CASSPGTSGAYEQFF	TGCGCCAGCAGCCCTGGGACTAGCGGGGCCTATGAGCAGTTCTTC
-	TRBJ1-4	TRBV4-1	CASSQEPGREWEKLFF	TGCGCCAGCAGCCAAGAACCCGGACGGGAGTGGGAAAAACTGTTTTTT
TRBD1	TRBJ1-1	TRBV2	CASSDRGLSGAFF	TGTGCCAGCAGTGACAGGGGGCTAAGTGGAGCTTTCTTT
-	TRBJ1-1	TRBV11-1	CASSSGRVNTEAFF	TGTGCCAGCAGCTCGGGGAGGGTGAACACTGAAGCTTTCTTT
-	TRBJ2-6	TRBV7-6	CASMARGRGRSGANVLTF	TGTGCCAGCATGGCCAGGGGTAGGGGTAGGTCTGGGGCCAACGTCCTGACTTTC
-	TRBJ1-2	TRBV6-1	CASSELRGDYGYTF	TGTGCCAGCAGTGAACTCCGGGGTGACTATGGCTACACCTTC